This TCR beta chain stems from a study of T cells in Graves' hyperthyroidism and ophthalmopathy. Amplified TCR beta CDR3 regions came from RNA transcripts. The TCR CDR3 first-round RT-PCR relied on the HTBI primer set. From the multiplex PCR reads, TCRdb called clonotypes with MiXCR, one entry per CDR3 protein. The table lists approximately 560,000 distinct CDR3 sequences, 15% to 18% of them singletons. This clonotype was seen repeatedly, ten times or more. The antigen remains undetermined. Study-level results: The blood repertoire included most of the expanded thyroid clonotypes above 0.001.

The germline CDR1 and CDR2 sequences are SGHTA and FQGNSA. Trimming took 2 bases from V and 9 from J, leaving 17 bases between them. This CDR3 has 16 amino acids. V usage is TRBV7-2 and J usage is TRBJ1-6; tentative D call: TRBD1 (5 bases). The sequence was obtained from a woman aged 25-40 years with Graves' hyperthyroidism. The sequenced material came from blood. The CDR3 DNA follows: TGTGCCAGCAGCTTATTCCAGGGTTCCCGGGGTTCACCCCTCCACTTT. Translating gives CASSLFQGSRGSPLHF. The full variable domain, with the rest looked up from reference TRBV7-2 and TRBJ1-6, is GAGVSQSPSNKVTEKGKDVELRCDPISGHTALYWYRQSLGQGLEFLIYFQGNSAPDKSGLPSDRFSAERTGGSVSTLTIQRTQQEDSAVYLCASSLFQGSRGSPLHFGNGTRLTVT.